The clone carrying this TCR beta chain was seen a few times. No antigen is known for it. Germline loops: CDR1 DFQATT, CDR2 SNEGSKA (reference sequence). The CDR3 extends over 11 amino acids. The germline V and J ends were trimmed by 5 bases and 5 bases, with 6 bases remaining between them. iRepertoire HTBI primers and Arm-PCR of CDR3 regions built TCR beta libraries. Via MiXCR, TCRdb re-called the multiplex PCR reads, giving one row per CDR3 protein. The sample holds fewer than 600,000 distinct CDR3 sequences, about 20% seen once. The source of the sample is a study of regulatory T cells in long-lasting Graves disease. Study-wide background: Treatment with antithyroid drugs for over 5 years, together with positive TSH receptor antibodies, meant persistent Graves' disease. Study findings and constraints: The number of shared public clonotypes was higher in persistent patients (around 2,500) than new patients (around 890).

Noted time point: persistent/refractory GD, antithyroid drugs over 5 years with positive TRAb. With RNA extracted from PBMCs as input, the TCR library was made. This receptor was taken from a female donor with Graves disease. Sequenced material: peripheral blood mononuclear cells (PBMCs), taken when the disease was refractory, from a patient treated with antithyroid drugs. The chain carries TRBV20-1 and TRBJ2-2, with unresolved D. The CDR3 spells CSAGRTGELFF. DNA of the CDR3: TGCAGTGCTGGTCGGACCGGGGAGCTGTTTTTT.